Each of the 17 T cell receptor beta chains below was sequenced from the same sample in a study of post-analysis software for immune sequencing data (dated by TCRdb to between 2014 and 2017). The full study reports these points: Significantly higher frequencies in patients than in controls were found for roughly 5 TRBV segments, including TRBV5-6, TRBV5-1 and TRBV20-1.

These TCRs are of unknown antigen specificity. The library was generated by PCR. Sequencing relied on an Illumina HiSeq 2500. To reduce PCR and sequencing biases, unique molecular identifiers were incorporated into the TCR beta cDNA libraries. The raw public reads went through TCRdb reprocessing: fastp at Q25, MiXCR clone calling, in-frame beta chains kept. Duplicate CDR3 protein sequences are folded into a single record with the most common DNA and genes. The sample has about 460,000 distinct CDR3 sequences on record, around 40% of them singletons. 12% of the sample comes from the top ten. Sequencing input: blood. These receptors were taken from a girl between 10 and 17 years old with multiple sclerosis.

The chain links TRBV12-3 or TRBV12-4 to TRBJ2-7; D not resolved. The CDR3 has 12 residues. V shed 3 bases and J shed 5 bases, with 8 bases lying between them. CDR3 amino acids: CASSFSFDEQYF. In DNA, the CDR3 is TGTGCCAGCAGTTTTAGTTTTGACGAGCAGTACTTC.

This clonotype was counted only a few times. CDR3 loop: CSVAIMDRGAGELFF. For the CDR3, the DNA is TGCAGCGTGGCTATTATGGACAGGGGAGCGGGGGAGCTGTTTTTT. This chain uses TRBV29-1 with TRBJ2-2; 9 bases are shared with TRBD1. Germline loops: CDR1 SQVTM, CDR2 ANQGSEA. There are 15 residues in the CDR3. J lost 8 bases, V lost 6 bases, and 13 bases had no gene match.

In this sample, this clonotype turned up once. Here the CDR3 DNA reads TGTGCCAGCAGCCAAGGCGTGGGAAAGCGGGTCCCCTACGAGCAGTACTTC. This codes for CASSQGVGKRVPYEQYF. V is TRBV3-1 and J is TRBJ2-7; maybe TRBD2 (6 bases). From germline, CDR1 is LGHDT and CDR2 YNNKEL (reference sequence). This CDR3 contains 17 residues. Deletions cut 1 base from V and 2 bases from J, with 18 bases between.

V gene TRBV5-5 combines with J gene TRBJ1-2, with unresolved D. Germline CDR1 reads SGHKS; CDR2 reads YYEKEE (reference sequence). V lost 0 bases and J 3 bases, leaving 9 bases between the germline ends. The CDR3 has 14 residues. CDR3 amino acids: CASSLARVDYGYTF. For the CDR3, the DNA is TGTGCCAGCAGCTTGGCGAGGGTGGACTATGGCTACACCTTC.

This chain links TRBV10-3 with TRBJ1-3; unclear D gene. V lost 5 bases and J 4 bases, leaving 9 bases between the germline ends. Germline-derived CDR1 and CDR2 are ENHRY and SYGVKD. The CDR3 loop spans 13 amino acids. The CDR3: CAISSGRGNTIYF. CDR3 nucleotide sequence: TGTGCCATCAGTAGCGGCCGGGGAAACACCATATATTTT.

The V call is TRBV7-9, the J call TRBJ1-6, with D possibly matching TRBD1 (6 bases). V was pared by 5 bases and J by 11 bases, with 19 bases between. The CDR3 has 15 amino acids. CDR1 and CDR2 from the germline V gene are SEHNR and FQNEAQ (reference sequence). CDR3 coding DNA: TGTGCCAGCAGCCCCCCGTCCCCAAGGGGGACACCCCTCCACTTT. It codes for CASSPPSPRGTPLHF.

This clonotype showed up just once. This chain connects TRBV7-3 to TRBJ2-6, with D maybe TRBD2 (6 bases). The V gene's germline CDR1 is SGHTA and CDR2 FQGTGA. The ends were cut back, 5 bases at V and 4 bases at J, with 15 bases in the middle. The CDR3 spans 16 residues. The CDR3 nucleotides read TGTGCCAGCAGCCGAAATGGAGGGACGGGGGCCAACGTCCTGACTTTC. Its translation is CASSRNGGTGANVLTF. The variable domain in full, with the rest retrieved from reference TRBV7-3 and TRBJ2-6, is GAGVSQTPSNKVTEKGKYVELRCDPISGHTALYWYRQSLGQGPEFLIYFQGTGAADDSGLPNDRFFAVRPEGSVSTLKIQRTERGDSAVYLCASSRNGGTGANVLTFGAGSRLTVL.

The chain employs TRBV7-9 and TRBJ2-3; D is ambiguous. Germline assignment: CDR1 SEHNR and CDR2 FQNEAQ (reference sequence). V gave up 5 bases and J gave up 2 bases, with 8 bases separating them. This CDR3 has 13 residues. The CDR3 region has the DNA TGTGCCAGCAGCCTCGAACACACAGATACGCAGTATTTT. It codes for CASSLEHTDTQYF.

This clonotype was detected a few times. V usage is TRBV5-1 and J usage is TRBJ2-7, with a possible D match to TRBD1 (6 bases). This CDR3 has 14 residues. Trimming shortened V by 3 bases and J by 3 bases, and 13 bases separated the two germline ends. Germline V gene lookup returns CDR1 SGHRS and CDR2 YFSETQ. The CDR3 is CASSYGTFNYEQYF. The CDR3 bases are TGCGCCAGCAGCTACGGGACATTCAACTACGAGCAGTACTTC.

This clonotype was observed once. This chain uses TRBV3-1 with TRBJ2-1; D is tentatively TRBD1 or TRBD2 (5 bases each). Germline lookup yields CDR1 LGHDT and CDR2 YNNKEL (reference sequence). V was clipped by 4 bases and J by 8 bases, with 15 bases between them. The CDR3 consists of 14 residues. Here the CDR3 DNA reads TGTGCCAGCAGCCGGGACCCATACGACGATGAGCAGTTCTTC. It codes for CASSRDPYDDEQFF.

On this clonotype itself: An end of the junction differs from the germline gene, which may be a read error. This CDR3 is CASSLGGTAYGNTF. The CDR3 DNA follows: TGTGCCAGCAGTTTAGGAGGGACAGCATATGGCAACACCTTC. J is TRBJ1-2 and V is TRBV28; TRBD1 matches at 7 bases. Germline loops: CDR1 MDHEN, CDR2 SYDVKM. There are 14 residues in the CDR3.

The chain links TRBV6-5 to TRBJ1-1, with 8 bases identical to TRBD1. This CDR3 is built from 18 residues. Germline V CDR1 and CDR2: MNHEY, SVGAGI. The junction had 13 bases not matched to a gene; V was cut back by 2 bases and J by 2 bases. Here the CDR3 reads CASSYGFGQGRDNTEAFF. The CDR3 DNA sequence: TGTGCCAGCAGTTACGGGTTCGGACAGGGAAGGGACAACACTGAAGCTTTCTTT.

A few counts support this clonotype. The chain uses TRBV18 and TRBJ2-3; the D gene could be TRBD1 or TRBD2 (6 bases each). Deletions cut 3 bases from V and 0 bases from J, with 13 bases between. The germline V gene encodes CDR1 KGHSH and CDR2 LQKENI. This CDR3 has 16 amino acids. CDR3 amino acids: CASSPRWGASTDTQYF. CDR3 nucleotide sequence: TGTGCCAGCTCACCCCGGTGGGGGGCTAGCACAGATACGCAGTATTTT.

The chain recombines TRBV7-3 with TRBJ2-5; perhaps TRBD2 as D (5 bases). The CDR3 is 14 residues long. Germline values: CDR1 SGHTA, CDR2 FQGTGA. Trimming removed 5 bases at V and 0 bases at J, with 10 bases between. Here the CDR3 DNA reads TGTGCCAGCAGCCACACGAGGGACCAAGAGACCCAGTACTTC. Translating gives CASSHTRDQETQYF.

This clonotype was detected a few times. The CDR3 DNA follows: TGTGCCAGCAGCGCCTCGGGCGGCTACACCTTC. The encoded protein is CASSASGGYTF. The chain links TRBV6-2 or TRBV6-3 to TRBJ1-2; unclear D gene. The CDR3 is 11 amino acids. Germline V gene lookup returns CDR1 MNHEY and CDR2 SVGEGT. V was clipped by 6 bases and J by 8 bases, with 10 bases between them.

The J gene is TRBJ2-1, the V gene TRBV12-3 or TRBV12-4, with 10 bases identical to TRBD2. V lost 5 bases to trimming and J lost 9 bases; unmatched junction nucleotides: 10. CDR3 length equals 15 residues. The CDR3 reads CASSAEKREGLEQFF. The CDR3 DNA follows: TGTGCCAGCAGTGCGGAAAAGCGGGAGGGCCTTGAGCAGTTCTTC.

CDR3 sequence: CASSLFARPSYNEQFF. The CDR3 DNA follows: TGTGCCAGCAGTTTATTTGCCAGGCCCTCCTACAATGAGCAGTTCTTC. This sequence joins TRBV28 and TRBJ2-1; the D is unclear. CDR3 length equals 16 residues. Germline V gene data show CDR1 as MDHEN and CDR2 as SYDVKM. V shed 1 base and J shed 0 bases, with 10 bases lying between them.